In this sample, the clone carrying this T cell receptor (beta chain) turned up once. Its target is unknown. This entry comes from a study of cytomegalovirus exposure and HLA in healthy donors. The CDR3 length is 12 residues. Germline loops: CDR1 SGHVS, CDR2 FNYEAQ. V was cut by 4 bases and J by 5 bases, with 8 bases left in between. Likely unrecorded immune exposures existed in these nominally healthy donors. The study ran its PCR with 60 Vbeta and 13 Jbeta primers. Measured with immunoSEQ multiplex PCR; TCRdb has only the in-frame clones, and not every one. The table lists some 180,000 clones, roughly 74% of them singletons. Broader study findings: Immune exposure was documented only through CMV serostatus.

The source material was PBMCs. The clonotype originates from a woman in her thirties in good health and CMV-seronegative. The rearrangement joins TRBV7-6 to TRBJ2-5; TRBD1 is a possible D gene (6 bases). CDR3 protein: CASSSRGETQYF. The CDR3 bases are TGTGCCAGCAGCTCGAGGGGGGAGACCCAGTACTTC.